This T cell receptor beta chain was sequenced in a study of CD8+CD57+ T cells in acquired aplastic anemia. Looking at the study overall: Sorted CD4+ and CD8+ cells gave an average of about 3 ug of DNA.

This CDR3 has 15 amino acids. V was clipped by 9 bases and J by 5 bases; unmatched bases: 10. Germline loops: CDR1 SNHLY, CDR2 FYNNEI. Profiling of TCR beta VDJ combinations and CDR3 sequences used genomic DNA as template. TCRdb ran MiXCR on the reads and lists one entry per CDR3 protein. The sample holds some 200,000 distinct CDR3 sequences, less than 75% seen once. Selection for sequencing was limited to patients who had shown CD8+CD57+ cell expansion by flow cytometry. This TCR was sampled from a human donor with aplastic anemia. This chain links TRBV2 with TRBJ2-5; the match to TRBD2 covers 12 bases. Sample: sorted CD4+, CD8+, or CD8+CD57+ T cells (not recorded which) from PBMCs. The CDR3 spells CASSPAGTSGETQYF. CDR3 DNA sequence: TGTGCCAGTAGTCCCGCCGGGACTAGCGGGGAGACCCAGTACTTC.